This is a list of T cell receptor beta chains from one sample in a study of cytomegalovirus exposure and HLA in healthy donors. Sequencing used immunoSEQ multiplex PCR; TCRdb keeps in-frame clones, though not all of them. Among approximately 270,000 clones listed, about 90% were seen once. The specimen sequenced was PBMCs. The receptors shown here come from a young woman in good health and CMV-seronegative. Each CDR3 is given with its conserved first and last residue. D genes are given only for firm matches. Clone size is stated in some rows and not others, as once, few, many or a class when expanded.

-	TRBV9	TRBD1	TRBJ1-1	CASSGSGTGGTEAFF	TGTGCCAGCAGCGGTTCCGGGACAGGGGGCACTGAAGCTTTCTTT
-	TRBV7-9	TRBD1	TRBJ2-2	CASSSRDRGPTGELFF	TGTGCCAGCAGCAGCCGGGACAGGGGGCCAACCGGGGAGCTGTTTTTT
-	TRBV28	TRBD1	TRBJ1-4	CASSSIFAGTDNEKLFF	TGTGCCAGCAGTTCTATTTTTGCCGGGACAGATAATGAAAAACTGTTTTTT
-	TRBV18	-	TRBJ1-6	CASSPPSSHSSYNSPLHF	TGTGCCAGCTCACCACCGTCCTCTCACAGCTCCTATAATTCACCCCTCCACTTT
-	TRBV7-9	TRBD1	TRBJ1-5	CASSSDRVSNQPQHF	TGTGCCAGCAGCTCCGACAGGGTTAGCAATCAGCCCCAGCATTTT
-	TRBV30	-	TRBJ1-2	CAWSVTGGASGYTF	TGTGCCTGGAGTGTAACCGGGGGTGCCTCAGGCTACACCTTC
-	TRBV5-1	-	TRBJ1-5	CASSLTGDNQPQHF	TGCGCCAGCAGCTTGACCGGAGACAATCAGCCCCAGCATTTT
-	TRBV11-2	TRBD2	TRBJ2-2	CASSLVRGDTGELFF	TGTGCCAGCAGCTTAGTGCGGGGGGATACCGGGGAGCTGTTTTTT
-	TRBV27	-	TRBJ1-2	CASSPQLRVNYGYTF	TGTGCCAGCAGTCCCCAACTCAGGGTTAACTATGGCTACACCTTC
-	TRBV5-4	TRBD1	TRBJ1-1	CASRPPGQGNTEAFF	TGTGCCAGCAGACCACCGGGACAGGGGAACACTGAAGCTTTCTTT
-	TRBV7-2	-	TRBJ1-4	CASTEPTHEKLFF	TGTGCCAGCACCGAACCGACTCATGAAAAACTGTTTTTT
-	TRBV7-7	TRBD1	TRBJ2-2	CASSLGGQGVNTGELFF	TGTGCCAGCAGCCTAGGCGGGCAGGGGGTCAACACCGGGGAGCTGTTTTTT
-	TRBV10-3	TRBD1	TRBJ2-3	CAISERGTGLAVTQYF	TGTGCCATCAGTGAGAGGGGGACAGGTCTAGCCGTTACGCAGTATTTT
-	TRBV27	TRBD2	TRBJ2-5	CASSSGLLETQYF	TGTGCCAGCAGTTCGGGACTACTAGAGACCCAGTACTTC
-	TRBV6-4	-	TRBJ1-5	CASSEQGDQPQHF	TGTGCCAGCAGCGAACAAGGGGATCAGCCCCAGCATTTT
once	TRBV27	TRBD2	TRBJ2-7	CASSSLGTSGASYEQYF	TGTGCCAGCAGTTCCCTAGGGACTAGCGGGGCATCCTACGAGCAGTACTTC
-	TRBV5-1	-	TRBJ1-2	CASSLGSEVLNYGYTF	TGCGCCAGCAGCTTGGGCTCCGAAGTCCTAAACTATGGCTACACCTTC
-	TRBV28	-	TRBJ2-7	CASRGGGASYEQYF	TGTGCCAGCAGAGGAGGGGGCGCCTCCTACGAGCAGTACTTC
-	TRBV5-4	-	TRBJ2-3	CASSLVGTDTQYF	TGTGCCAGCAGCTTAGTAGGCACAGATACGCAGTATTTT
-	TRBV7-6	-	TRBJ2-1	CASSFLPRVNEQFF	TGTGCCAGCAGCTTCCTTCCCCGGGTGAATGAGCAGTTCTTC
-	TRBV19	-	TRBJ2-7	CASSISGVHEQYF	TGTGCCAGTAGTATCTCCGGGGTGCACGAGCAGTACTTC
-	TRBV5-4	TRBD1	TRBJ1-4	CASSGGQGIGEKLFF	TGTGCCAGCAGCGGCGGACAGGGTATAGGTGAAAAACTGTTTTTT
-	TRBV7-6	-	TRBJ2-3	CASSSRWDTQYF	TGTGCCAGCAGCTCGCGATGGGATACGCAGTATTTT
-	TRBV7-2	-	TRBJ2-6	CASSPETGGGANVLTF	TGTGCCAGCAGCCCAGAAACAGGTGGCGGGGCCAACGTCCTGACTTTC
once	TRBV5-1	TRBD1	TRBJ2-1	CASSLGQGFSNEQFF	TGCGCCAGCAGCTTGGGACAGGGGTTTTCCAATGAGCAGTTCTTC
-	TRBV20-1	-	TRBJ2-3	CSAYTDTQYF	TGCAGTGCCTACACAGATACGCAGTATTTT
-	TRBV2	-	TRBJ1-2	CASSENPDSGYTF	TGTGCCAGCAGTGAGAACCCAGACTCCGGCTACACCTTC
-	TRBV5-1	-	TRBJ2-7	CASSPGAYEQYF	TGCGCCAGCAGTCCGGGAGCCTACGAGCAGTACTTC
-	TRBV18	-	TRBJ2-1	CASSWTDNNEQFF	TGTGCCAGCTCGTGGACAGATAATAATGAGCAGTTCTTC
-	TRBV4-1	-	TRBJ1-2	CASSQYEGGEYYGYTF	TGCGCCAGCAGCCAATACGAAGGGGGAGAGTACTATGGCTACACCTTC
-	TRBV27	-	TRBJ1-6	CASSSDSPISYNSPLHF	TGTGCCAGCAGTTCAGACAGTCCGATCTCCTATAATTCACCCCTCCACTTT
-	TRBV9	-	TRBJ1-3	CASSVAGDSSGNTIYF	TGTGCCAGCAGCGTCGCAGGGGATTCCTCTGGAAACACCATATATTTT
-	TRBV6-6	TRBD1	TRBJ1-4	CASGTGIEKLFF	TGTGCCTCCGGGACAGGGATTGAAAAACTGTTTTTT
-	TRBV5-4	-	TRBJ1-2	CASSHGDTKNYGYTF	TGTGCCAGCAGCCATGGGGACACCAAAAACTATGGCTACACCTTC